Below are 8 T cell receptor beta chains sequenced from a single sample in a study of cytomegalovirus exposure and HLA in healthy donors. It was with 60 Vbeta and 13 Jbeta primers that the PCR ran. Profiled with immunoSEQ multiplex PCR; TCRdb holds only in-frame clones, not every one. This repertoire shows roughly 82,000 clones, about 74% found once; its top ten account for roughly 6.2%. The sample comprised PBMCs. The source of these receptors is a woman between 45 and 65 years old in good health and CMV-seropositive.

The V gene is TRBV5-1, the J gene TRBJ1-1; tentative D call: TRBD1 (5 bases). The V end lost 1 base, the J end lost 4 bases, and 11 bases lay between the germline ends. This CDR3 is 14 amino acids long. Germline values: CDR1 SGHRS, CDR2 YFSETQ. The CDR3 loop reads CASSLHTGGTEAFF. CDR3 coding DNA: TGCGCCAGCAGCTTGCATACCGGGGGCACTGAAGCTTTCTTT.

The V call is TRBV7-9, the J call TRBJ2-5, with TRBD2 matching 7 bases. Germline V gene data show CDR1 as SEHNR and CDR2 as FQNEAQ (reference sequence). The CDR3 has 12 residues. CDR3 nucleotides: TGTTCCATACCAGGGTTAAGCGGGGCCCAGTACTTC. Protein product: CSIPGLSGAQYF.

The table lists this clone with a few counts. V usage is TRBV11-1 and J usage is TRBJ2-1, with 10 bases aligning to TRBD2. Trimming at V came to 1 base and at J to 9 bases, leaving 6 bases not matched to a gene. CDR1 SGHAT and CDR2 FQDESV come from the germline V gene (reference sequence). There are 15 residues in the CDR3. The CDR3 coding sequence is TGTGCCAGCAGCTTAGAGGTAGCGGGGGGTGTTGAGCAGTTCTTC. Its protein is CASSLEVAGGVEQFF.

DNA of the CDR3: TGTGCAAGTCGCTTAGTATCCCTAGAGGAGCAGTTCTTC. This gives the protein CASRLVSLEEQFF. This sequence joins TRBV12-2 and TRBJ2-1; TRBD2, the D gene given by the table, was not confirmed from the DNA. TRBV12-2 is listed as a pseudogene. CDR3 length: 13 residues.

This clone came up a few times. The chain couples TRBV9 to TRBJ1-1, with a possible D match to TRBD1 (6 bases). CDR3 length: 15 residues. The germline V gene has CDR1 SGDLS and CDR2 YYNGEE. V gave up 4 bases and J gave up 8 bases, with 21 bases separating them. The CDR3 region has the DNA TGTGCCAGCAGCCCGAGTGGGGGGCGGGGGACAGAAGCTTTCTTT. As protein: CASSPSGGRGTEAFF.

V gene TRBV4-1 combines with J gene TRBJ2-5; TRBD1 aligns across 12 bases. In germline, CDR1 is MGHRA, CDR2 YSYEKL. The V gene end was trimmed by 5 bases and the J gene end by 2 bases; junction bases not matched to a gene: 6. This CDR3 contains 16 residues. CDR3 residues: CASSGRDRGRQETQYF. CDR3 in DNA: TGCGCCAGCAGCGGCCGGGACAGGGGGCGTCAAGAGACCCAGTACTTC.

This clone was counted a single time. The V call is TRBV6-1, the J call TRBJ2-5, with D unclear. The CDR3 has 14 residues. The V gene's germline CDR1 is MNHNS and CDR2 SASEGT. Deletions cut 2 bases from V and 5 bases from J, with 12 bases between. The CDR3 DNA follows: TGTGCCAGCAGTGAACCACACCGGCGGGAGACCCAGTACTTC. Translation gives CASSEPHRRETQYF.

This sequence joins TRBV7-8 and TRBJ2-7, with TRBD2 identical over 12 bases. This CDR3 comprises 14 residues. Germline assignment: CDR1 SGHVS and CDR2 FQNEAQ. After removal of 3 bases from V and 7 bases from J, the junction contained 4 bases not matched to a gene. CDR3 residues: CASSFLAGGWEQYF. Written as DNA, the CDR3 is TGTGCCAGCAGCTTTCTAGCGGGAGGGTGGGAGCAGTACTTC.